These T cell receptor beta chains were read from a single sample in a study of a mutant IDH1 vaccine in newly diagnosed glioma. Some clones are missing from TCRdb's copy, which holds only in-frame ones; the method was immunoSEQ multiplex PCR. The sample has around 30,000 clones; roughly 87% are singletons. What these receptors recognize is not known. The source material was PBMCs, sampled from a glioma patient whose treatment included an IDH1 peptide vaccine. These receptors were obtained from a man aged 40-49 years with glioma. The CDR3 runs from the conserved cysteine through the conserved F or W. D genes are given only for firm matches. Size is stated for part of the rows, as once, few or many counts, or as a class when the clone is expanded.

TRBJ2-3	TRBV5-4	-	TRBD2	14	CASSFGLATDTQYF	TGTGCCAGCAGCTTCGGACTAGCGACAGATACGCAGTATTTT
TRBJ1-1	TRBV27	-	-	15	CASSFSVTPNTEAFF	TGTGCCAGCAGTTTTTCTGTCACGCCGAACACTGAAGCTTTCTTT
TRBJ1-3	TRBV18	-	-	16	CASSPPGTRSGNTIYF	TGTGCCAGCTCACCACCGGGCACCCGCTCTGGAAACACCATATATTTT
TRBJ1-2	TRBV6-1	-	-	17	CASSATGTSVGIYGYTF	TGTGCCAGCAGTGCAACCGGGACATCGGTCGGCATTTATGGCTACACCTTC
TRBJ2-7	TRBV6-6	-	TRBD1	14	CASSYPDRSYEQYF	TGTGCCAGCAGTTACCCGGACAGGAGCTACGAGCAGTACTTC
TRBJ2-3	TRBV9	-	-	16	CASSDDRTVSTDTQYF	TGTGCCAGCAGCGACGACAGGACAGTATCCACAGATACGCAGTATTTT
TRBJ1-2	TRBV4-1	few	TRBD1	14	CASRNPGTVDGYTF	TGCGCCAGCAGGAACCCCGGGACAGTGGATGGCTACACCTTC
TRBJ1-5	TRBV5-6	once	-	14	CASSLTGEYQPQHF	TGTGCCAGCAGCTTGACAGGAGAGTATCAGCCCCAGCATTTT
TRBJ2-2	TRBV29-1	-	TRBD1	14	CSVDGDRDGGELFF	TGCAGCGTTGATGGGGACAGGGATGGCGGGGAGCTGTTTTTT
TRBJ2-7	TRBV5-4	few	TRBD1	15	CASSPLRDRGNEQYF	TGTGCCAGCAGCCCCCTTAGGGACAGGGGCAACGAGCAGTACTTC
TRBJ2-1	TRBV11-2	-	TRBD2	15	CASSLAGTSRNEQFF	TGTGCCAGCAGCTTAGCAGGGACTAGCCGGAATGAGCAGTTCTTC
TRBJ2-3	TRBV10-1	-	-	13	CASGGFRTDTQYF	TGCGCCAGCGGGGGGTTTCGCACAGATACGCAGTATTTT
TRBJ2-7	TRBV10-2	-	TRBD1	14	CASQRQGSSYEQYF	TGCGCCAGCCAAAGACAGGGGTCTTCCTACGAGCAGTACTTC
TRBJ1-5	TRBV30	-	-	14	CAWSETADNQPQHF	TGTGCCTGGAGTGAGACGGCCGACAATCAGCCCCAGCATTTT
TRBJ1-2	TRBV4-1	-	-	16	CASSQQSRTLNYGYTF	TGCGCCAGCAGCCAACAGTCCCGAACTTTGAACTATGGCTACACCTTC
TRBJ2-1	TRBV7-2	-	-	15	CASSQGQGTYNEQFF	TGTGCCAGCAGCCAGGGGCAGGGGACCTACAATGAGCAGTTCTTC